The rows below give T cell receptor beta chains drawn from one sample of a study of sequential checkpoint blockade in melanoma. The data were produced by immunoSEQ multiplex PCR, yet TCRdb's version contains in-frame clones alone and is incomplete. The table has roughly 12,000 clones, roughly 85% seen once. Sample: CD8+ T cells sorted from blood (inferred from file names), taken from a patient given nivolumab and ipilimumab in sequence. The receptors originated from a human donor with melanoma. CDR3s include the opening cysteine and the closing phenylalanine or tryptophan. The D gene is left open where the match is weak. The size field is filled for only some rows; it gives once, few, many or a size class.

j_call v_call d_call clone_size cdr3_length cdr3_aa cdr3_nt
TRBJ2-1 TRBV15 TRBD2 - 17 CATSRAFSGFSYNEQFF TGTGCCACCAGCAGAGCCTTTAGCGGGTTTTCCTACAATGAGCAGTTCTTC
TRBJ1-2 TRBV20-1 - - 10 CSATSYGYTF TGCAGTGCTACCAGCTATGGCTACACCTTC
TRBJ2-1 TRBV9 - - 16 CASSGPTGFGYNEQFF TGTGCCAGCAGCGGACCGACCGGGTTTGGCTACAATGAGCAGTTCTTC
TRBJ2-5 TRBV7-8 TRBD2 - 17 CASSLIGLAEYQETQYF TGTGCCAGCAGCTTGATAGGACTAGCGGAGTACCAAGAGACCCAGTACTTC
TRBJ2-7 TRBV19 - - 13 CASSISPSGEQYF TGTGCCAGTAGTATTTCCCCCTCCGGCGAGCAGTACTTC
TRBJ2-1 TRBV6-1 TRBD1 - 14 CAVPGQGSYNEQFF TGTGCCGTACCCGGACAGGGCTCCTACAATGAGCAGTTCTTC
TRBJ2-7 TRBV9 - few 15 CASSVGGEGLYEQYF TGTGCCAGCAGCGTTGGTGGAGAGGGCCTCTACGAGCAGTACTTC
TRBJ2-7 TRBV5-4 TRBD1 - 15 CASSSGQGGGYEQYF TGTGCCAGCAGCTCGGGACAGGGGGGGGGCTACGAGCAGTACTTC
TRBJ2-7 TRBV19 TRBD2 - 14 CASSKLAGVYEQYF TGTGCCAGTAGTAAACTAGCGGGAGTGTACGAGCAGTACTTC
TRBJ2-5 TRBV9 TRBD1 - 14 CASSDPGGQETQYF TGTGCCAGCAGCGACCCAGGGGGTCAAGAGACCCAGTACTTC
TRBJ2-7 TRBV9 - - 16 CASSYPKDSSSYEQYF TGTGCCAGCAGCTATCCAAAGGACTCGTCCTCCTACGAGCAGTACTTC
TRBJ2-1 TRBV9 TRBD2 - 15 CASSLTSGSGNEQFF TGTGCCAGCAGTCTTACTAGCGGGAGTGGCAATGAGCAGTTCTTC
TRBJ2-7 TRBV5-4 - once 12 CASSLDRAEQYF TGTGCCAGCAGCTTGGACAGGGCCGAGCAGTACTTC